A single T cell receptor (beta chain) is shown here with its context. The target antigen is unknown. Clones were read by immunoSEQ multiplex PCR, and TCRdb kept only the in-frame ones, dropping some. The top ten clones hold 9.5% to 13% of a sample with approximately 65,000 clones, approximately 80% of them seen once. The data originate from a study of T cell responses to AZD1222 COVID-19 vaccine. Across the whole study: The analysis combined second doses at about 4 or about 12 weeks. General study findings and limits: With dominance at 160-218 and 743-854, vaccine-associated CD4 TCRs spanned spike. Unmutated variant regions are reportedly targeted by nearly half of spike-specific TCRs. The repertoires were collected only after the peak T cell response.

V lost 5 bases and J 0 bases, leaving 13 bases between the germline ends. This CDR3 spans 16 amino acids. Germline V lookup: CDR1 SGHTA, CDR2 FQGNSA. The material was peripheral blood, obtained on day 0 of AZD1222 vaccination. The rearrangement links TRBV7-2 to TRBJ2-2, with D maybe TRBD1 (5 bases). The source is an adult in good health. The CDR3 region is CASSPDRPANTGELFF. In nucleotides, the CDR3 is TGTGCCAGCAGCCCTGACAGACCCGCGAACACCGGGGAGCTGTTTTTT.